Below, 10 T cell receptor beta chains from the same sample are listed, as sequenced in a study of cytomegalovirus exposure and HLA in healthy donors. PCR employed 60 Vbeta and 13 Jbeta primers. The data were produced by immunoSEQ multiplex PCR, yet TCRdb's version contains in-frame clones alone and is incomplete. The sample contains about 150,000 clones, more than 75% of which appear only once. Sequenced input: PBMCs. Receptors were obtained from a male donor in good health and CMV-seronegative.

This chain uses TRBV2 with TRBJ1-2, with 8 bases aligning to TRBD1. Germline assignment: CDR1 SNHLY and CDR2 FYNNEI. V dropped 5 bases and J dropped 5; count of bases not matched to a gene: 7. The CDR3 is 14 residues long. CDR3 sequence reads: CASSPDDRGYGYTF. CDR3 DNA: TGTGCCAGCAGTCCCGATGACAGGGGATATGGCTACACCTTC.

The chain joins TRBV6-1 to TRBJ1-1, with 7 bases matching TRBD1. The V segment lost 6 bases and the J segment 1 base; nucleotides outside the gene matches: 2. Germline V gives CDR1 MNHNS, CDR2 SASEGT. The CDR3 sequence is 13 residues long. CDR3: CASRRTGNTEAFF. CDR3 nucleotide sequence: TGTGCCAGCAGGCGGACAGGGAACACTGAAGCTTTCTTT.

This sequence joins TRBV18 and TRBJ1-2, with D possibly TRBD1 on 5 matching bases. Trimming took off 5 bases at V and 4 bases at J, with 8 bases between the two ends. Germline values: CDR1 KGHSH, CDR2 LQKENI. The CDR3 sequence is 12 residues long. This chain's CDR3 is CASSDDSYGYTF. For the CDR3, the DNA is TGTGCCAGCTCAGACGACAGCTATGGCTACACCTTC.

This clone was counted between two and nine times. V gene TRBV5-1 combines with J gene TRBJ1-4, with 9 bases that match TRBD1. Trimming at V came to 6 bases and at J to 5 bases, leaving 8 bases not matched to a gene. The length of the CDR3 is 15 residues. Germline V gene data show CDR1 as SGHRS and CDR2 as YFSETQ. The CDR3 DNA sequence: TGCGCCAGCACGATAGGCGGGACAGGGAATGAAAAACTGTTTTTT. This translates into CASTIGGTGNEKLFF.

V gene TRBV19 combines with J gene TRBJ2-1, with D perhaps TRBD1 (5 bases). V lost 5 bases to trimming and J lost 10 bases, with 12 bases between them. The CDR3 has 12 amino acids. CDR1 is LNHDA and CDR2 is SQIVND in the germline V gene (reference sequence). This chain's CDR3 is CASSYKGLEQFF. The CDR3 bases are TGTGCCAGTAGTTATAAGGGGTTGGAGCAGTTCTTC. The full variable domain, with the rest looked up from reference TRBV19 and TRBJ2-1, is DGGITQSPKYLFRKEGQNVTLSCEQNLNHDAMYWYRQDPGQGLRLIYYSQIVNDFQKGDIAEGYSVSREKKESFPLTVTSAQKNPTAFYLCASSYKGLEQFFGPGTRLTVL.

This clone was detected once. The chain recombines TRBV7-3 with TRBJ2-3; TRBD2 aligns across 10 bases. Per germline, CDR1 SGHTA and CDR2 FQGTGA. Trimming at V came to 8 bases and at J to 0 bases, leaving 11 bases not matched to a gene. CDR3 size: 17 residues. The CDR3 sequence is CASSSSGGHSSTDTQYF. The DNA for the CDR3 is TGTGCCAGCTCCTCTAGCGGGGGCCATTCTAGCACAGATACGCAGTATTTT.

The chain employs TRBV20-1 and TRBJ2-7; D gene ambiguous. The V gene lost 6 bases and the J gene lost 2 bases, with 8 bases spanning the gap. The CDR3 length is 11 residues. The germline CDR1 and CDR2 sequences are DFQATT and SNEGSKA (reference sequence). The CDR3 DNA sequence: TGCAGTGCCCTACAGCCCTACGAGCAGTACTTC. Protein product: CSALQPYEQYF.

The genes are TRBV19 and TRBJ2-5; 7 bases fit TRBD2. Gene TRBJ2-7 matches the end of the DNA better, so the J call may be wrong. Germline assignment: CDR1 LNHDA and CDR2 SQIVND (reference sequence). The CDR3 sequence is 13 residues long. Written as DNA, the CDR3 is TGTGCCAGTAGTGCGGGAGCTACCTACGAGCAGTACTTC. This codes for CASSAGATYEQYF.

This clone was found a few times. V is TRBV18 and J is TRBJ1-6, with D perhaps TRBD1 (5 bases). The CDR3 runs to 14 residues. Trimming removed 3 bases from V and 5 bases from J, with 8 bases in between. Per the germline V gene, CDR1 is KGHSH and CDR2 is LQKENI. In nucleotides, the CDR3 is TGTGCCAGCTCACCGGGGCAGAATAATTCACCCCTCCACTTT. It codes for CASSPGQNNSPLHF.

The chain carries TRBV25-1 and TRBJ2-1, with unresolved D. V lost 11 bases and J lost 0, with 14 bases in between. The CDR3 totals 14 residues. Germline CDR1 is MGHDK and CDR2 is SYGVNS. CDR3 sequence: CACSTTSSYNEQFF. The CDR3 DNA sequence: TGTGCCTGCTCTACCACGAGCTCCTACAATGAGCAGTTCTTC.